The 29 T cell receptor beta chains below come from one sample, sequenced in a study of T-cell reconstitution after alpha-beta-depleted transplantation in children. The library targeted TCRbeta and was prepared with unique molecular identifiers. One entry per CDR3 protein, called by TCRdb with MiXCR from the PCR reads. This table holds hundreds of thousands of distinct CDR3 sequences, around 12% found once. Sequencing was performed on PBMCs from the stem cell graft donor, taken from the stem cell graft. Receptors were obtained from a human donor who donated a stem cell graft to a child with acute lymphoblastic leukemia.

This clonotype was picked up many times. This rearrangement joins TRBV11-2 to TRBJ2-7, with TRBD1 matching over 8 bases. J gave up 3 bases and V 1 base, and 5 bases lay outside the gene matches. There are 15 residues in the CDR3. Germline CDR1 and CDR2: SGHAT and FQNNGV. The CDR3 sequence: CASSLGGTGIYEQYF. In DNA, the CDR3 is TGTGCCAGCAGCTTAGGGGGGACAGGAATCTACGAGCAGTACTTC.

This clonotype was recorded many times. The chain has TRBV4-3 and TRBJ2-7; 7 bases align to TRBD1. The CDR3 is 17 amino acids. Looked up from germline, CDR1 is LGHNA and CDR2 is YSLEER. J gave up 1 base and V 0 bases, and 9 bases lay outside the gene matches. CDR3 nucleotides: TGCGCCAGCAGCCAAGATAGGGACAGCCATCGATCCTACGAGCAGTACTTC. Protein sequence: CASSQDRDSHRSYEQYF.

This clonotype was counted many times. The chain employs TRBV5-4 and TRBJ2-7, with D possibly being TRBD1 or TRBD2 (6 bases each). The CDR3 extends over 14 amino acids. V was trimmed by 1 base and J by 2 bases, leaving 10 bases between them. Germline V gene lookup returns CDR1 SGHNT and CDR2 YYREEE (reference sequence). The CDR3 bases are TGTGCCAGCAGCTTGAATCGGGGGCCCTACGAGCAGTACTTC. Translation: CASSLNRGPYEQYF.

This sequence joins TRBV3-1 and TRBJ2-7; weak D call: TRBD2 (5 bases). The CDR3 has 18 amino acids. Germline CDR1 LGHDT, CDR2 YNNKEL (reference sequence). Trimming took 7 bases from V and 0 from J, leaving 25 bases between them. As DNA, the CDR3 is TGTGCCAGCACCAAAACCGGGGATATCTACCTATACTCCTACGAGCAGTACTTC. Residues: CASTKTGDIYLYSYEQYF.

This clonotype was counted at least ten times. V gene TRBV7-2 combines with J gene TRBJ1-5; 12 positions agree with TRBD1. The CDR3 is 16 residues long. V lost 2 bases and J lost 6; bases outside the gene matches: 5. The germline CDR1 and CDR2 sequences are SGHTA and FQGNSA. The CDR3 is CASSLWGQGAVQPQHF. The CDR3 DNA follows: TGTGCCAGCAGCTTATGGGGACAGGGGGCTGTTCAGCCCCAGCATTTT. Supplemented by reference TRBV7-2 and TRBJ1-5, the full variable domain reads GAGVSQSPSNKVTEKGKDVELRCDPISGHTALYWYRQSLGQGLEFLIYFQGNSAPDKSGLPSDRFSAERTGGSVSTLTIQRTQQEDSAVYLCASSLWGQGAVQPQHFGDGTRLSIL.

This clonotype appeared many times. The DNA of the CDR3 is TGTGCCAGCAGCTTGCAAGCCCCCACTGAAGCTTTCTTT. Encoded protein: CASSLQAPTEAFF. The chain has TRBV7-2 and TRBJ1-1; D gene ambiguous. The V end was cut by 3 bases, the J end by 4 bases, with 9 bases between. The CDR3 is 13 residues long. Looked up from germline, CDR1 is SGHTA and CDR2 is FQGNSA.

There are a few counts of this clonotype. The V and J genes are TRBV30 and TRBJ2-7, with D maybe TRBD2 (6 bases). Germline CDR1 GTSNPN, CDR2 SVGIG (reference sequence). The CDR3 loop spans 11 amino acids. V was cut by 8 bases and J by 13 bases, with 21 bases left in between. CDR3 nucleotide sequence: TGTGCCGTTCAAACTGCGCGGGACGTATACTTC. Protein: CAVQTARDVYF.

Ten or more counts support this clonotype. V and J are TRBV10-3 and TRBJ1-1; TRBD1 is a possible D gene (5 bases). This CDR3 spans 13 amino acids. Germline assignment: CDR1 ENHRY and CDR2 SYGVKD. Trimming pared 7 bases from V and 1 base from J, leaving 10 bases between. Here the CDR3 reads CAIKPGRNTEAFF. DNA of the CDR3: TGTGCCATCAAACCAGGGAGGAACACTGAAGCTTTCTTT.

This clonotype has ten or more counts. This chain's CDR3 is CASSLREDWGGPTTGELFF. The CDR3 nucleotides read TGTGCCAGCAGTTTACGGGAAGATTGGGGCGGACCAACCACCGGGGAGCTGTTTTTT. The chain recombines TRBV12-3 or TRBV12-4 with TRBJ2-2; D possibly matches TRBD1 or TRBD2 (5 bases each). The CDR3 loop spans 19 amino acids. The V end lost 2 bases, the J end lost 4 bases, and 23 bases lay between the germline ends.

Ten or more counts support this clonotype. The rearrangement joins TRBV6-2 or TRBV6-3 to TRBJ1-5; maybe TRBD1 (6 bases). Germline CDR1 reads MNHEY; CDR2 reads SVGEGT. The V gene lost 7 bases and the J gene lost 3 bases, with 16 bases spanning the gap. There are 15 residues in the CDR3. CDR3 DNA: TGTGCCAGCACCCAAAGGGGGGAGTTCAATCAGCCCCAGCATTTT. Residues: CASTQRGEFNQPQHF.

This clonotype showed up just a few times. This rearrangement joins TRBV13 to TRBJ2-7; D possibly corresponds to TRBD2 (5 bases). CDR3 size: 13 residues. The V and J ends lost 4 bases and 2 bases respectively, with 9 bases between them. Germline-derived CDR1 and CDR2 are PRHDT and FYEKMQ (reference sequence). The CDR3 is CASSSGLPYEQYF. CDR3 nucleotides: TGTGCCAGCAGCTCAGGACTCCCCTACGAGCAGTACTTC.

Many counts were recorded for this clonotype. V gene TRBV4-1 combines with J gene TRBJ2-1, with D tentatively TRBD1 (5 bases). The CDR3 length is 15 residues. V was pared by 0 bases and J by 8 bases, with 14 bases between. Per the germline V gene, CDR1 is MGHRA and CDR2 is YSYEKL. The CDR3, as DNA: TGCGCCAGCAGCCAAGATTCTCGCAGGGAAGATGAGCAGTTCTTC. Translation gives CASSQDSRREDEQFF.

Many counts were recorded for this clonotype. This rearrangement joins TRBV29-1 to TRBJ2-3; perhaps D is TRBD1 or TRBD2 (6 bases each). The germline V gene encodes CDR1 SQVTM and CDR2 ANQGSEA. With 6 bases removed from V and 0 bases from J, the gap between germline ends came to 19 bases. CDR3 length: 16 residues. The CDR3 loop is CSVEGGFNLSTDTQYF. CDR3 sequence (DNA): TGCAGCGTCGAGGGGGGATTTAACCTTAGCACAGATACGCAGTATTTT.

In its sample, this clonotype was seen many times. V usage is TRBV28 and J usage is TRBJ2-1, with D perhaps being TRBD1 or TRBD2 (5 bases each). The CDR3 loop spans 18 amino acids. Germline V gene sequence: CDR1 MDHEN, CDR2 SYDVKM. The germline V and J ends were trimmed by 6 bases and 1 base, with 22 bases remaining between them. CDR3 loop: CASSSGSIGARSYNEQFF. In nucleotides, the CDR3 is TGTGCCAGCAGCTCCGGGTCAATCGGGGCACGTTCCTACAATGAGCAGTTCTTC. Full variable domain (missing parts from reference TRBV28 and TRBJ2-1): DVKVTQSSRYLVKRTGEKVFLECVQDMDHENMFWYRQDPGLGLRLIYFSYDVKMKEKGDIPEGYSVSREKKERFSLILESASTNQTSMYLCASSSGSIGARSYNEQFFGPGTRLTVL.

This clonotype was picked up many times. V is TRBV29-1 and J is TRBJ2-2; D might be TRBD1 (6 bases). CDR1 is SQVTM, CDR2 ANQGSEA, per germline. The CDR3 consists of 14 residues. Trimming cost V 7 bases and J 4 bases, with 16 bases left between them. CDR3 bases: TGCAGCGCTATAAGGGGGTCGGGCACCGGGGAGCTGTTTTTT. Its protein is CSAIRGSGTGELFF.

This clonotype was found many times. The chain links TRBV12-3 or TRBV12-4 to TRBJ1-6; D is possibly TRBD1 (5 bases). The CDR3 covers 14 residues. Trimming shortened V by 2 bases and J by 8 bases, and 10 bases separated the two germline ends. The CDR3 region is CASSLRGGDSPLHF. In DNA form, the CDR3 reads TGTGCCAGCAGTTTAAGGGGCGGGGATTCACCCCTCCACTTT.

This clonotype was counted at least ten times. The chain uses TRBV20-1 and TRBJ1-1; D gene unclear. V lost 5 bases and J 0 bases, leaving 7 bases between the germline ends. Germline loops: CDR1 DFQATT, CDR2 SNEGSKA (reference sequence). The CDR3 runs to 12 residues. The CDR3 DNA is TGCAGTGCTCAATATCTGAACACTGAAGCTTTCTTT. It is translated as CSAQYLNTEAFF.

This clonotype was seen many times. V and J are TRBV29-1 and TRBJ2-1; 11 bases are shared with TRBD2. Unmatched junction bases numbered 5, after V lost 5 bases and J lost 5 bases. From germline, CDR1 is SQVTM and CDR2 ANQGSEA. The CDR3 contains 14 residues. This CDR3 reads CSVIAGGADNEQFF. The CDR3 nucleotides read TGCAGCGTTATAGCGGGAGGGGCAGACAATGAGCAGTTCTTC.

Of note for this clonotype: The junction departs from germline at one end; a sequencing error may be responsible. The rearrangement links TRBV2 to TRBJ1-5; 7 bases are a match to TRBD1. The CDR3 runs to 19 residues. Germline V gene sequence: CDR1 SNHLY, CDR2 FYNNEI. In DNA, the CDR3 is TGTACCAGCTGCCCGAGAGACAGGGCGCTATACAATAGCAATCAGCCCCAGCATTTT. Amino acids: CTSCPRDRALYNSNQPQHF.

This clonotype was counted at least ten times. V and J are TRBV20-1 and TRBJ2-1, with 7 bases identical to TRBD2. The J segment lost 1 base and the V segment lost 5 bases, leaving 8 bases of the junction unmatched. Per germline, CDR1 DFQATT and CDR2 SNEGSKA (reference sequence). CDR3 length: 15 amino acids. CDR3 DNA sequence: TGCAGTGCTCTCCCGACTAGCTTATCCTACAATGAGCAGTTCTTC. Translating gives CSALPTSLSYNEQFF.

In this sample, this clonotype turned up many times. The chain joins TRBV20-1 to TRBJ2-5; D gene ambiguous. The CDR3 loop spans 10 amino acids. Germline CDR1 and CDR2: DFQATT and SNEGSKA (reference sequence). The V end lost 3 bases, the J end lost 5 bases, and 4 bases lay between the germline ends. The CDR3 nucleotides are TGCAGTGCTAGGGGGGAGACCCAGTACTTC. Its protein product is CSARGETQYF.

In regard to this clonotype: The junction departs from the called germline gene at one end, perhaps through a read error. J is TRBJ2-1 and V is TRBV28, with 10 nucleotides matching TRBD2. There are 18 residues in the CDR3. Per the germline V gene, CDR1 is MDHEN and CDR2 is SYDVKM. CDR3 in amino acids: CASSLLPPGLAGANGQFF. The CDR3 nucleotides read TGTGCCAGCAGTTTACTCCCTCCCGGGCTAGCGGGAGCCAATGGGCAGTTCTTC.

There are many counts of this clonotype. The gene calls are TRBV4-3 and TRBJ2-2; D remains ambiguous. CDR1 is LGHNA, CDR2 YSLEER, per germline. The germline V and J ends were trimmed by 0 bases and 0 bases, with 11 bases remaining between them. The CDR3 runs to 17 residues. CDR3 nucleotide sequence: TGCGCCAGCAGCCAAGAGCCCGGACGGTCGAACACCGGGGAGCTGTTTTTT. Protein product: CASSQEPGRSNTGELFF.

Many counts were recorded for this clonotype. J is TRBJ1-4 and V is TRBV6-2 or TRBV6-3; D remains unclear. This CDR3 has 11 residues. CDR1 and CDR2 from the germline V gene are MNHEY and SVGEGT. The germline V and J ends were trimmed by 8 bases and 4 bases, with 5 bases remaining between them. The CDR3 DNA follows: TGTGCCAGCGGTCGTAATGAAAAACTGTTTTTT. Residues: CASGRNEKLFF.

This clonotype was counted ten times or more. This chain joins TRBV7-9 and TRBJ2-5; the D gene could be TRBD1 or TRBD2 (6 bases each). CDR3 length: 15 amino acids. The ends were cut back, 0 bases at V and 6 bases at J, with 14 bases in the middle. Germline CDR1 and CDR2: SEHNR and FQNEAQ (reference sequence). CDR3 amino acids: CASSLAEKGGQTQYF. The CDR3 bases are TGTGCCAGCAGCTTAGCTGAGAAGGGGGGACAGACCCAGTACTTC.

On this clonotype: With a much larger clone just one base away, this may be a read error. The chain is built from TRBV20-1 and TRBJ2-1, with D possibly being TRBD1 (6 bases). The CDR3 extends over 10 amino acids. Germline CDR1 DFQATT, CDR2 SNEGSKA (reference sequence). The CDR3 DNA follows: TGCAGTGCTAGAGCGAGACAGGTCACGTTC. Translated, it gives CSARARQVTF.

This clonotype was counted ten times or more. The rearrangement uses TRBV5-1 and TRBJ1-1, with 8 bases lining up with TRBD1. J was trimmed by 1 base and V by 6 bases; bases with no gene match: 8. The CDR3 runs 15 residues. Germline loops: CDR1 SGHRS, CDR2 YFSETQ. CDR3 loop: CASTNRQGTNTEAFF. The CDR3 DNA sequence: TGCGCCAGCACCAACCGACAGGGGACGAACACTGAAGCTTTCTTT.

The CDR3 reads CAWSPNYEQYF. CDR3 DNA: TGTGCCTGGAGCCCGAACTACGAGCAGTACTTC. V and J are TRBV30 and TRBJ2-7; D is uncertain. Deletions cut 3 bases from V and 3 bases from J, with 6 bases between. The germline CDR1 and CDR2 sequences are GTSNPN and SVGIG (reference sequence). The CDR3 sequence is 11 residues long.

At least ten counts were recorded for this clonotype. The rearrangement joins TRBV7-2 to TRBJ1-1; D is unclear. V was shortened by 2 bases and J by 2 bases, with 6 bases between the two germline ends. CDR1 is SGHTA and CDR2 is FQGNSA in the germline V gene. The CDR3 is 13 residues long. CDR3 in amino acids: CASSLYRNTEAFF. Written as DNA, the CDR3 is TGTGCCAGCAGCTTATATCGTAACACTGAAGCTTTCTTT.